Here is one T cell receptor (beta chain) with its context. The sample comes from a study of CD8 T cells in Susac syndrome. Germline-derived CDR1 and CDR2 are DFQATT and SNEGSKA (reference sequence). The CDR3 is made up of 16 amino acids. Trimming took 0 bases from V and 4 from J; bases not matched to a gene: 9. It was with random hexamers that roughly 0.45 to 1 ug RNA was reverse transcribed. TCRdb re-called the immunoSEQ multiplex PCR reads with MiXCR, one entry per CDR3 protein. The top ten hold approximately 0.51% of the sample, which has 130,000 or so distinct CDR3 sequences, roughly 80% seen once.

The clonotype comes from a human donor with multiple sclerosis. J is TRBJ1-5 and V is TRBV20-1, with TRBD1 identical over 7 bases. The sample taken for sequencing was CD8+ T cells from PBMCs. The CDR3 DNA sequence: TGCAGTGCTAGAGATAGGGAGGGGACAGTTAATCAGCCCCAGCATTTT. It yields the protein CSARDREGTVNQPQHF.